The source of this TCR beta chain is a study of blood T cells in healthy people across ages. The study, taken as a whole, reports: Not knowing donor CMV status may have confounded expanded clonotype changes.

This clonotype came up a few times. Antigen: not known. The V gene's germline CDR1 is LNHDA and CDR2 SQIVND (reference sequence). The CDR3 extends over 14 amino acids. The junction had 4 bases not matched to a gene; V was cut back by 2 bases and J by 4 bases. A second PCR, run for roughly 7 to 12 cycles, used a sample-barcoded 5' primer plus a J-beta primer mix. Using its own MiXCR run on the 5' RACE reads, TCRdb lists one record per CDR3 protein. The sample holds around 1,000,000 distinct CDR3 sequences, 30% to 40% seen once. The specimen sequenced was blood. The chain recombines TRBV19 with TRBJ1-2; 7 bases fit TRBD1. The clonotype comes from a man between 18 and 35 years old in good health. The CDR3 protein is CASSIPGTAYGYTF. CDR3 nucleotides: TGTGCCAGTAGTATACCGGGGACAGCCTATGGCTACACCTTC.